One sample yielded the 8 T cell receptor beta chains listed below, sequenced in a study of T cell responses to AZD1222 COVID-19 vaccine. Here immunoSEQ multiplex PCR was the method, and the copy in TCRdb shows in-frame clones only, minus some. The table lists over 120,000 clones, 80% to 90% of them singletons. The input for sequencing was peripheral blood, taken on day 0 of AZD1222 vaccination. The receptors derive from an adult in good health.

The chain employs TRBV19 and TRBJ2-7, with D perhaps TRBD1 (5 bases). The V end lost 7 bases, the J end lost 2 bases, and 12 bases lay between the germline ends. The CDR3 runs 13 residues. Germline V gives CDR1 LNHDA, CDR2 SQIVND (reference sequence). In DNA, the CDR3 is TGTGCCAGTAATCAGGGTGCCCCCTACGAGCAGTACTTC. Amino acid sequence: CASNQGAPYEQYF.

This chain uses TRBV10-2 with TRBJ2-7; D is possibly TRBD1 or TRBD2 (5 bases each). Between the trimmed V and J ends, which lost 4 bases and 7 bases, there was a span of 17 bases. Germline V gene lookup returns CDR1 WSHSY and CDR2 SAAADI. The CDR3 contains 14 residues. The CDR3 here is CASSVGTASPEQYF. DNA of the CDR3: TGCGCCAGCAGTGTCGGGACCGCGTCTCCGGAGCAGTACTTC.

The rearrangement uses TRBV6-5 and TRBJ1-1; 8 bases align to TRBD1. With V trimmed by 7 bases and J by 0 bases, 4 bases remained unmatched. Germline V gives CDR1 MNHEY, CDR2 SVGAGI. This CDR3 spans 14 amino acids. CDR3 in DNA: TGTGCCAGCATCTTACAGGGGGTGAACACTGAAGCTTTCTTT. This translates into CASILQGVNTEAFF.

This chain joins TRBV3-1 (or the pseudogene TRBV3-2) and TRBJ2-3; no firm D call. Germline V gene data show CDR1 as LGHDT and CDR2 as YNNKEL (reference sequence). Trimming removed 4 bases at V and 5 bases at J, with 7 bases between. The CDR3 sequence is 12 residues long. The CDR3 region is CASSRSGDTQYF. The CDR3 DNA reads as TGTGCCAGCAGCCGTTCGGGAGATACGCAGTATTTT.

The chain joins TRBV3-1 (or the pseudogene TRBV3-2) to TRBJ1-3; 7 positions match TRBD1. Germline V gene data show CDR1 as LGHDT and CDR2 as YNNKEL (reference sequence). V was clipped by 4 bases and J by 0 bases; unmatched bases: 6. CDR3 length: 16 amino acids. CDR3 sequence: CASSPSGTDSGNTIYF. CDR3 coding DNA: TGTGCCAGCAGCCCATCCGGGACAGACTCTGGAAACACCATATATTTT.

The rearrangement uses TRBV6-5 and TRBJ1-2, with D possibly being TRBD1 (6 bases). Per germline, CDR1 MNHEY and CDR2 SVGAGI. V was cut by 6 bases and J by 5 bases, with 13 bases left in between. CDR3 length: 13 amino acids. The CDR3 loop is CASRSGTHYGYTF. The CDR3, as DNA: TGTGCCAGCAGGTCCGGGACACATTATGGCTACACCTTC.

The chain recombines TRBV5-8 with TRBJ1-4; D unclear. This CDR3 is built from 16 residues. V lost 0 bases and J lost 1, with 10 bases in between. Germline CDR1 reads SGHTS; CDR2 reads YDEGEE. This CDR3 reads CASSLGVGQTNEKLFF. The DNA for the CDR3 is TGTGCCAGCAGCTTGGGGGTGGGCCAAACTAATGAAAAACTGTTTTTT. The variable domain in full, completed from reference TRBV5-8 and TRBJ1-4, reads EAGVTQSPTHLIKTRGQQATLRCSPISGHTSVYWYQQALGLGLQFLLWYDEGEERNRGNFPPRFSGRQFPNYSSELNVNALELEDSALYLCASSLGVGQTNEKLFFGSGTQLSVL.

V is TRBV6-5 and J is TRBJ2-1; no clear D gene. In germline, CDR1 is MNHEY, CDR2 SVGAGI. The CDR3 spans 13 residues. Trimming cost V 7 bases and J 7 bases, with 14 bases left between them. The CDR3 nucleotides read TGTGCCAGCACTTTCAACGGAAGAAATGAGCAGTTCTTC. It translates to CASTFNGRNEQFF.